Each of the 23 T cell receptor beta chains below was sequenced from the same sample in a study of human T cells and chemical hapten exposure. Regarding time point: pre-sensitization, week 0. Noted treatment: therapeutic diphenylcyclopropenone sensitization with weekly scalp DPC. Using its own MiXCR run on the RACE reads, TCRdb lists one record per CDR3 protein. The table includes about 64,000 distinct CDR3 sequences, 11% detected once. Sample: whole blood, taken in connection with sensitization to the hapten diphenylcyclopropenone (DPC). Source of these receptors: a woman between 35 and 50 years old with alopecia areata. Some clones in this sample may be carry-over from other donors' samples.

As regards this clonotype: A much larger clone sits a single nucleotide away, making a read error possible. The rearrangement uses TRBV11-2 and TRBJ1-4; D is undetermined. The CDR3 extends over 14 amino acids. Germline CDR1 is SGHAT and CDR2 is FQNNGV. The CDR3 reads CASSLELRGEKQFF. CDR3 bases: TGTGCCAGCAGCTTAGAACTACGGGGTGAAAAACAGTTTTTT.

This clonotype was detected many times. The CDR3 sequence: CASSPGTAMNTEAFF. The CDR3 DNA is TGTGCCAGCTCACCGGGGACAGCGATGAACACTGAAGCTTTCTTT. V gene TRBV18 combines with J gene TRBJ1-1, with 7 nucleotides matching TRBD1. Germline V gives CDR1 KGHSH, CDR2 LQKENI. The CDR3 is made up of 15 amino acids. The J segment lost 0 bases and the V segment lost 3 bases, leaving 4 bases of the junction unmatched. Full variable domain (missing parts from reference TRBV18 and TRBJ1-1): NAGVMQNPRHLVRRRGQEARLRCSPMKGHSHVYWYRQLPEEGLKFMVYLQKENIIDESGMPKERFSAEFPKEGPSILRIQQVVRGDSAAYFCASSPGTAMNTEAFFGQGTRLTVV.

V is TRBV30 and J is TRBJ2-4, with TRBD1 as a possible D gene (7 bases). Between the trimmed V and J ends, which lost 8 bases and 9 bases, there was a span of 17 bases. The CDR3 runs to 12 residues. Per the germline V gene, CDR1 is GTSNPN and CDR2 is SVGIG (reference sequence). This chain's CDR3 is CASRGDDPIQYF. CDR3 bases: TGTGCCAGCAGGGGGGACGACCCCATTCAGTACTTC.

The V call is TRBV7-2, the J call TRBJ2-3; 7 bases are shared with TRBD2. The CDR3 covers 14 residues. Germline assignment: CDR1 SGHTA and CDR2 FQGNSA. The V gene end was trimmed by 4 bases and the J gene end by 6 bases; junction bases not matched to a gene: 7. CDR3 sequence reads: CASSSTTSLDTQYF. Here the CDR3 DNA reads TGTGCCAGCAGCTCGACGACTAGCTTGGATACGCAGTATTTT.

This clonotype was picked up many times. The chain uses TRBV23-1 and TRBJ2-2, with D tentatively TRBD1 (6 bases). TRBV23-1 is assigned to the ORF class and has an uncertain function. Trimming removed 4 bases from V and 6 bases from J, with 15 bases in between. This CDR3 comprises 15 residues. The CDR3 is CASSPLRAGAGELFF. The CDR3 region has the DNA TGCGCCAGCAGTCCGCTCCGTGCAGGGGCCGGGGAGCTGTTTTTT.

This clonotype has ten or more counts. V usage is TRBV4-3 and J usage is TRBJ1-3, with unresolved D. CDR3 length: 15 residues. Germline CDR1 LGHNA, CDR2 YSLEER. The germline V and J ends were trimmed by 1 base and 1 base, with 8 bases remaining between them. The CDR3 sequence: CASSQVPLSGNTIYF. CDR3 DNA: TGCGCCAGCAGCCAAGTCCCACTTTCTGGAAACACCATATATTTT.

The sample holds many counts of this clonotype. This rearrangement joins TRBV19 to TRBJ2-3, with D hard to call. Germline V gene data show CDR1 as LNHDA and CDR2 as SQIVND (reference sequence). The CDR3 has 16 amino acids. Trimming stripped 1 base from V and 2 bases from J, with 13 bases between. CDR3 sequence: CASSIGPAFHTDTQYF. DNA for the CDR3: TGTGCCAGTAGTATAGGGCCAGCCTTCCACACAGATACGCAGTATTTT. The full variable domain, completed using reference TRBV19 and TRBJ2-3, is DGGITQSPKYLFRKEGQNVTLSCEQNLNHDAMYWYRQDPGQGLRLIYYSQIVNDFQKGDIAEGYSVSREKKESFPLTVTSAQKNPTAFYLCASSIGPAFHTDTQYFGPGTRLTVL.

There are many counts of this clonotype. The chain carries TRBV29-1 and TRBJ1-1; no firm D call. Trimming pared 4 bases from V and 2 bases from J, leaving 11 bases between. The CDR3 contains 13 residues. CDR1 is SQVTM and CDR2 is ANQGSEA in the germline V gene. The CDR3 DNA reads TGCAGCGTTGCAGGAGGGCTCAACACTGAAGCTTTCTTT. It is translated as CSVAGGLNTEAFF.

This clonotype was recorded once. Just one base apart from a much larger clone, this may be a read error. The CDR3 coding sequence is TGTGCCTGGAACTGCGGCCCTTACAATGAGCAGTTCTTC. This translates into CAWNCGPYNEQFF. The chain couples TRBV30 to TRBJ2-1; D gene uncertain. Germline values: CDR1 GTSNPN, CDR2 SVGIG (reference sequence). CDR3 length: 13 residues. Trimming pared 4 bases from V and 4 bases from J, leaving 11 bases between.

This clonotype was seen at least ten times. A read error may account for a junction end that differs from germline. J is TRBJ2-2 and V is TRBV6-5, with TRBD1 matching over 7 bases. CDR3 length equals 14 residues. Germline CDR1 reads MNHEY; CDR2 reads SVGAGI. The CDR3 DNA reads TGTGCCAGCGTAGAGACAGGGAACCCCGGGGAGCTGTTTTTT. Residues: CASVETGNPGELFF.

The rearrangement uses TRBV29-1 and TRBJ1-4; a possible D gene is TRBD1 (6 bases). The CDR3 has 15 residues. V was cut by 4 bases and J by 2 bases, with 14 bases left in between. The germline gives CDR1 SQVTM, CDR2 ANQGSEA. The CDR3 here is CSVVGEGGTNEKLFF. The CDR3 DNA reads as TGCAGCGTTGTAGGGGAGGGGGGGACTAATGAAAAACTGTTTTTT.

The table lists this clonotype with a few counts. CDR3 region: CSANGANVLTF. DNA of the CDR3: TGCAGTGCAAACGGGGCCAACGTCCTGACTTTC. The chain recombines TRBV20-1 with TRBJ2-6; D call uncertain. Trimming took 6 bases from V and 4 from J, leaving 4 bases between them. This CDR3 contains 11 residues. Germline CDR1 DFQATT, CDR2 SNEGSKA (reference sequence).

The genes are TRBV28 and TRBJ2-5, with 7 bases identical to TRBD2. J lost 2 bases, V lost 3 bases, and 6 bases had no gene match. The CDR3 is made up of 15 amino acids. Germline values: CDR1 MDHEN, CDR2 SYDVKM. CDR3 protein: CASSFRGGVQETQYF. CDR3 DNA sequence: TGTGCCAGCAGTTTTAGGGGAGGGGTGCAAGAGACCCAGTACTTC.

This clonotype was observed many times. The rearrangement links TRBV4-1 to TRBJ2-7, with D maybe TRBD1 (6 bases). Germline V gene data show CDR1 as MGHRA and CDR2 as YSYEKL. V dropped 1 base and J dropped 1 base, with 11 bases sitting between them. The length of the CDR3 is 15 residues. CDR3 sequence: CASSQVLTGSYEQYF. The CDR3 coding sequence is TGCGCCAGCAGCCAAGTCCTGACAGGTTCCTACGAGCAGTACTTC.

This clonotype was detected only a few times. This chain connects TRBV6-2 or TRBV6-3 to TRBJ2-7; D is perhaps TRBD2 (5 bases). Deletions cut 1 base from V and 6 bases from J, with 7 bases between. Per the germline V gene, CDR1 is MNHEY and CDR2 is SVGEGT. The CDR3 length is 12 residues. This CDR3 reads CASSYYEGEQYF. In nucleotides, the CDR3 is TGTGCCAGCAGTTACTATGAGGGCGAGCAGTACTTC.

CDR3 amino acids: CASSSHSTLTEAFF. DNA of the CDR3: TGTGCCAGCAGTTCCCACTCGACACTCACTGAAGCTTTCTTT. V is TRBV12-3 or TRBV12-4 and J is TRBJ1-1; D not certain. This CDR3 has 14 residues. Trimming took 4 bases from V and 4 from J, leaving 13 bases between them.

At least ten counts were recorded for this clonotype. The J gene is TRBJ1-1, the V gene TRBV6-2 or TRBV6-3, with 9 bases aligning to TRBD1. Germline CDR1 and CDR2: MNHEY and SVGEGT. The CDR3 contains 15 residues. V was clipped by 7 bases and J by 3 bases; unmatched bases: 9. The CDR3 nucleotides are TGTGCCAGCAATCAACAGGGGGCAAGGGACACTGAAGCTTTCTTT. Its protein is CASNQQGARDTEAFF.

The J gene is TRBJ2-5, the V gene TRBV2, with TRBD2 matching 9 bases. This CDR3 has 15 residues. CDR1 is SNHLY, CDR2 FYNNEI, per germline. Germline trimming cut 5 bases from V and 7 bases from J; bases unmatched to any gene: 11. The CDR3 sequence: CASSYSGTSPGTQYF. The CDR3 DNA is TGTGCCAGCAGTTACTCCGGGACTAGCCCCGGGACCCAGTACTTC.

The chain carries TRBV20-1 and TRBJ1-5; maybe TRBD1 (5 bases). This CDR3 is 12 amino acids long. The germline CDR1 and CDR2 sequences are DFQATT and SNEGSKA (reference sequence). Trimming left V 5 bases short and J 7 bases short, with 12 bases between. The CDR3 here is CSAERRDQPQHF. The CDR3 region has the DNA TGCAGTGCTGAAAGAAGGGACCAGCCCCAGCATTTT.

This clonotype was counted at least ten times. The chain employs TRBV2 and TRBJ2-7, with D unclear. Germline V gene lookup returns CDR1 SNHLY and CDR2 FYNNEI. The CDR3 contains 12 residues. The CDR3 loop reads CAVEVDGNEQYF. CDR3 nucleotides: TGTGCGGTAGAAGTCGATGGTAACGAGCAGTACTTC.

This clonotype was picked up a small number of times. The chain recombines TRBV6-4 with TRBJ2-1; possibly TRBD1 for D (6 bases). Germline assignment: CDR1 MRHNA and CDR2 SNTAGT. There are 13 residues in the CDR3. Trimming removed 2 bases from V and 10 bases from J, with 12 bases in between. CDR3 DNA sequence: TGTGCCAGCAGTGACGAGGCGCAGGGGGAGCAGTTCTTC. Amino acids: CASSDEAQGEQFF.

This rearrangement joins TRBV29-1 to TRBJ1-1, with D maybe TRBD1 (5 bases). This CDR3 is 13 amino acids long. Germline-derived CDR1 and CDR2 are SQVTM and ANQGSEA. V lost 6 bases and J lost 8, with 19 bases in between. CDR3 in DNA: TGCAGCGTCCTAAGGGTGGAAAGGGGCGAAGCTTTCTTT. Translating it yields CSVLRVERGEAFF.

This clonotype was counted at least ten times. The CDR3 DNA reads TGCAGTGCTAGAGATGGTAGATCCAGCGGGAGAGGGAGCACAGATACGCAGTATTTT. As protein: CSARDGRSSGRGSTDTQYF. The chain employs TRBV20-1 and TRBJ2-3, with 8 bases matching TRBD2. Germline loops: CDR1 DFQATT, CDR2 SNEGSKA (reference sequence). The CDR3 is 19 amino acids. The V and J ends lost 0 bases and 0 bases, in that order; junction bases with no gene match: 14.